The rows below give T cell receptor beta chains drawn from one sample of a study of blood T cell repertoires in COVID-19. Sequencing used immunoSEQ multiplex PCR; TCRdb keeps in-frame clones, though not all of them. The repertoire consists of roughly 30,000 clones, with roughly nine tenths occurring once and the leading ten covering over 40%. The sequencing input was peripheral blood. All receptors come from a human donor with acute or convalescent COVID-19. The donor label of this sample is uncertain. The CDR3 runs from the conserved cysteine through the conserved F or W. Fields, in order: clone size, CDR3 length, D gene, V gene, J gene, CDR3 protein, CDR3 DNA. D genes are given only for firm matches. The listing skips clone size in some rows; elsewhere it reads once, few, many or a size class.

-,15,-,TRBV11-2,TRBJ2-7,CASSLIGREGYEQYF,TGTGCCAGCAGCTTAATCGGGAGAGAAGGCTACGAGCAGTACTTC
-,15,-,TRBV4-1,TRBJ2-5,CASRAQGMAQETQYF,TGCGCCAGCCGAGCCCAGGGTATGGCCCAAGAGACCCAGTACTTC
once,14,TRBD1,TRBV7-8,TRBJ2-7,CASTGTGSSYEQYF,TGTGCCAGCACCGGGACAGGGTCGTCCTACGAGCAGTACTTC
-,15,TRBD1,TRBV9,TRBJ1-1,CASSLSGTVASEAFF,TGTGCCAGCAGCTTAAGTGGGACAGTAGCTTCTGAAGCTTTCTTT
-,17,TRBD2,TRBV5-1,TRBJ2-5,CASSLGLAGGLQETQYF,TGCGCCAGCAGCCTGGGACTAGCGGGGGGCCTCCAAGAGACCCAGTACTTC
-,13,TRBD2,TRBV12-3/TRBV12-4,TRBJ2-7,CASSFAGDYEQYF,TGTGCCAGCAGTTTTGCGGGAGACTACGAGCAGTACTTC
once,12,-,TRBV27,TRBJ1-5,CASRASNQPQHF,TGTGCCAGCAGAGCCTCCAATCAGCCCCAGCATTTT
-,14,-,TRBV7-3,TRBJ2-5,CASSPMRGQETQYF,TGTGCCAGCAGCCCCATGAGGGGGCAAGAGACCCAGTACTTC
-,16,TRBD1,TRBV4-1,TRBJ1-3,CASSLGTAYGKGTIYF,TGCGCCAGCAGCCTAGGGACAGCTTATGGGAAAGGCACCATATATTTT
-,16,TRBD2,TRBV6-1,TRBJ2-7,CASSVAVLAGLGEQYF,TGTGCCAGCAGTGTTGCGGTACTAGCGGGTCTGGGGGAGCAGTACTTC
-,12,-,TRBV7-2,TRBJ1-6,CASSLRNRPLHF,TGTGCCAGCAGCTTACGGAACAGACCCCTCCACTTT
-,15,TRBD2,TRBV28,TRBJ2-2,CASSGLARNTGELFF,TGTGCCAGCTCCGGACTAGCGAGGAACACCGGGGAGCTGTTTTTT
-,15,TRBD1,TRBV4-1,TRBJ2-1,CASSQGQGRYNEQFF,TGCGCCAGCAGCCAAGGACAGGGCCGGTACAATGAGCAGTTCTTC
-,14,-,TRBV14,TRBJ1-5,CASSAVGRDQPQHF,TGTGCCAGCAGCGCCGTGGGGCGCGATCAGCCCCAGCATTTT
-,17,-,TRBV7-5,TRBJ1-1,CARSTFLSRRKNTEAFF,TGTGCCAGAAGTACGTTTCTAAGTAGGAGAAAAAACACTGAAGCTTTCTTT
-,15,TRBD1,TRBV9,TRBJ1-2,CASSVGTGSNYGYTF,TGTGCCAGCAGCGTAGGGACAGGGTCAAACTATGGCTACACCTTC
-,13,-,TRBV15,TRBJ2-1,CATSRDPGGEQFF,TGTGCCACCAGCAGAGATCCCGGAGGTGAGCAGTTCTTC
-,13,-,TRBV18,TRBJ1-1,CASSLHQNTEAFF,TGTGCCAGCTCACTACATCAGAACACTGAAGCTTTCTTT
-,16,-,TRBV18,TRBJ2-3,CASSPMGRSGTDTQYF,TGTGCCAGCTCACCAATGGGGAGATCCGGCACAGATACGCAGTATTTT
-,11,-,TRBV6-5,TRBJ2-1,CASSSNREQFF,TGTGCCAGCAGTTCCAACAGGGAGCAGTTCTTC
-,14,-,TRBV19,TRBJ1-2,CASNPTDSARGYTF,TGTGCCAGTAACCCCACCGACAGCGCGAGGGGCTACACCTTC
once,16,TRBD2,TRBV20-1,TRBJ2-1,CSASLSGKSSYNEQFF,TGCAGTGCTAGTCTTAGCGGGAAAAGCTCCTACAATGAGCAGTTCTTC